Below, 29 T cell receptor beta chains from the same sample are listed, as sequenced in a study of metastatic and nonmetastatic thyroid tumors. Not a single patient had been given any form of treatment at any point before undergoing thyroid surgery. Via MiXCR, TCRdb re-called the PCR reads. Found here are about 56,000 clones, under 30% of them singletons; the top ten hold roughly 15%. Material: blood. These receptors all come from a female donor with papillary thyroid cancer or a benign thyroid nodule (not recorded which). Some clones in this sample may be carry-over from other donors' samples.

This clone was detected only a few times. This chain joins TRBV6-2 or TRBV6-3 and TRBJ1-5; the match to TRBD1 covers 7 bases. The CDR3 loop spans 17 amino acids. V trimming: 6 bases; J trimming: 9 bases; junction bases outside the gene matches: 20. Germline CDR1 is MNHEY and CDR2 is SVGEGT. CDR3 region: CASREPDRGGIVPPQHF. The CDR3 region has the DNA TGTGCCAGCAGGGAACCCGACAGAGGGGGCATCGTTCCGCCCCAGCATTTT.

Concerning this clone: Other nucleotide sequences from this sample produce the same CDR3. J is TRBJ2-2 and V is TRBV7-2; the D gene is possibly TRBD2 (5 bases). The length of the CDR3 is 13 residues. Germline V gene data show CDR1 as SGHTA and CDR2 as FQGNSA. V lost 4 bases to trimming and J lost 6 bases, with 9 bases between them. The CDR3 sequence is CASSYRGPGELFF. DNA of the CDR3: TGTGCCAGCAGCTACCGGGGTCCCGGGGAGCTGTTTTTT.

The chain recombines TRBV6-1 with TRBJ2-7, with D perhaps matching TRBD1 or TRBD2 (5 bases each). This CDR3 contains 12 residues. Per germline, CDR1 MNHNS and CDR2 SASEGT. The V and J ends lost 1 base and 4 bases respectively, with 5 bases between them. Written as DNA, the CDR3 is TGTGCCAGCAGTGAAGGGGGGTACGAGCAGTACTTC. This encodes CASSEGGYEQYF.

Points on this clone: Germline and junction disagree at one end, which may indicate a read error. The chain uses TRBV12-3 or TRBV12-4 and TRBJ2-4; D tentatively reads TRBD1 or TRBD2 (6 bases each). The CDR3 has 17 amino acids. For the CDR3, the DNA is TGTGCCAGCAGTTTAATCGGACCACAGGGCGGGGAAAACATTCAGTGCTTC. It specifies CASSLIGPQGGENIQCF.

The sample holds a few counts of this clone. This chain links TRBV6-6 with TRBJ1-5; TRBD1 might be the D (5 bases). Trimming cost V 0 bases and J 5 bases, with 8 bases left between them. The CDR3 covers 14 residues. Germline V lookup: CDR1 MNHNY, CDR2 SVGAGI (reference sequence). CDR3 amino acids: CASSYSDSYQPQHF. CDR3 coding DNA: TGTGCCAGCAGTTACTCTGACAGCTATCAGCCCCAGCATTTT.

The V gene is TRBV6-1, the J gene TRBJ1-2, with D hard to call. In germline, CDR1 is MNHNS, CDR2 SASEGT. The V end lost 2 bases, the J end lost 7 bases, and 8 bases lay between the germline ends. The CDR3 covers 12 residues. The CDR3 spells CASSERASGYTF. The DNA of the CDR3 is TGTGCCAGCAGTGAAAGGGCATCTGGCTACACCTTC.

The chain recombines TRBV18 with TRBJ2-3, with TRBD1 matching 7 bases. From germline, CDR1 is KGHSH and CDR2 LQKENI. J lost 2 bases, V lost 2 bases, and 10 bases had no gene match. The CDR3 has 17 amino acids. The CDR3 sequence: CASSPVVPGQYTDTQYF. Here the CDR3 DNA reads TGTGCCAGCTCACCAGTTGTCCCGGGACAGTACACAGATACGCAGTATTTT.

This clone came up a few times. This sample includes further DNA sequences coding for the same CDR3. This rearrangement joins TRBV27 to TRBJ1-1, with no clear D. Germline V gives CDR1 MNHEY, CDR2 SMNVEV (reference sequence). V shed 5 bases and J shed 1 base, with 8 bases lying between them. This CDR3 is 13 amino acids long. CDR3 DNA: TGTGCCAGCAGTCTTTTCAGGAACACTGAAGCTTTCTTT. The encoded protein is CASSLFRNTEAFF.

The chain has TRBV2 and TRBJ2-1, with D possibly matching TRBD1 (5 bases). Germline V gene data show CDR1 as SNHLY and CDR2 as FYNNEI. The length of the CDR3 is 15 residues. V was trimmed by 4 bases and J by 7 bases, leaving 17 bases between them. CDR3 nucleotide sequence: TGTGCCAGCAGTGGGGGTCAGGGTAGGTTAAATGAGCAGTTCTTC. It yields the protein CASSGGQGRLNEQFF.

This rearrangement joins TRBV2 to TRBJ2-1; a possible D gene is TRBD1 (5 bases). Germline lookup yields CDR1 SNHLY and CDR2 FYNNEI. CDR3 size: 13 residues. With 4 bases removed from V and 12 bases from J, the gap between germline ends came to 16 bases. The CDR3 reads CASSGVAGKGQFF. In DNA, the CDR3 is TGTGCCAGCAGTGGGGTGGCAGGGAAAGGGCAGTTCTTC.

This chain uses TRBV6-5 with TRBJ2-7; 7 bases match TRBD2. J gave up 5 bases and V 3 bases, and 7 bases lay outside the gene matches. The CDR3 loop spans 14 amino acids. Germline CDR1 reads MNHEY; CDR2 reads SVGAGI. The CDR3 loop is CASSYGGGEHEQYF. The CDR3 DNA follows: TGTGCCAGCAGTTATGGGGGAGGGGAGCACGAGCAGTACTTC.

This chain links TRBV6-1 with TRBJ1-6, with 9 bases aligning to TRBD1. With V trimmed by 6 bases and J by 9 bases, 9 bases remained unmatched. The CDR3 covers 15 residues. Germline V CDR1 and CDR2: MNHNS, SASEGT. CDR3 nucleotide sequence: TGTGCCAGCAGCCGATCCGGGACAGGGAGTTCACCCCTCCACTTT. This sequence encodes CASSRSGTGSSPLHF.

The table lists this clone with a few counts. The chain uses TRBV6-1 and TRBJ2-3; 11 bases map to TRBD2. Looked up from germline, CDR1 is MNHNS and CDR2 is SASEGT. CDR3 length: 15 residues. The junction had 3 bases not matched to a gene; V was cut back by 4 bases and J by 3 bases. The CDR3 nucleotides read TGTGCCAGCAGTGCTGGGACTAGCGGAACAGATACGCAGTATTTT. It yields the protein CASSAGTSGTDTQYF.

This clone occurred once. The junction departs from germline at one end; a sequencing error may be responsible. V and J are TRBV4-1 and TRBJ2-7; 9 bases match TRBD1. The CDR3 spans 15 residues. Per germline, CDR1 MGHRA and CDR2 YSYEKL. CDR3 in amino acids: CASRQGQGTIYEQYF. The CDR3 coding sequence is TGCGCCAGCAGGCAAGGACAGGGGACGATTTACGAGCAGTACTTC.

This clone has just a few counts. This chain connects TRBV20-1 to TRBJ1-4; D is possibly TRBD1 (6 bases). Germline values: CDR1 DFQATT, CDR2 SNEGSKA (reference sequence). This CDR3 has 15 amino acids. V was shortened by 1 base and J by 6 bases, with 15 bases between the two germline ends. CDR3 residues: CSARAARGMDEKLFF. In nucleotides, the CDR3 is TGCAGTGCTAGAGCGGCCAGGGGAATGGATGAAAAACTGTTTTTT.

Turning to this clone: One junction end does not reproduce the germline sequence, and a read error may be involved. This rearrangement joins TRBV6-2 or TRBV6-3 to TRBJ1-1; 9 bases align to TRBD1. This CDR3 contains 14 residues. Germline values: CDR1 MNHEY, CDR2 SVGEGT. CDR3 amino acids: CASRSGTGGSEAYF. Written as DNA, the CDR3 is TGTGCCAGCAGATCAGGAACAGGGGGCTCTGAAGCTTACTTT.

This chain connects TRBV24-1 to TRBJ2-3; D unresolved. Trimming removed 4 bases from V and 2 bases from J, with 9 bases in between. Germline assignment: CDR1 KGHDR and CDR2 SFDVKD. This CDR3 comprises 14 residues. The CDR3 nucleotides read TGTGCCACCAGTGACTATCGATCCACAGATACGCAGTATTTT. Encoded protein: CATSDYRSTDTQYF.

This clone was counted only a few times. The CDR3 sequence: CASSHGRFNEQFF. The CDR3 DNA reads TGTGCCAGCAGTCACGGGCGTTTTAATGAGCAGTTCTTC. The chain is built from TRBV6-1 and TRBJ2-1, with unresolved D. The CDR3 length is 13 residues. Looked up from germline, CDR1 is MNHNS and CDR2 is SASEGT. V was shortened by 5 bases and J by 7 bases, with 12 bases between the two germline ends.

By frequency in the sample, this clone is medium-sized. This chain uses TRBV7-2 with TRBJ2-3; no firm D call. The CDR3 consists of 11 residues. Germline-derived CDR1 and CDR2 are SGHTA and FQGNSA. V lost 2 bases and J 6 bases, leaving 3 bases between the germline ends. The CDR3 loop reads CASSLLDTQYF. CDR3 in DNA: TGTGCCAGCAGCTTACTCGATACGCAGTATTTT.

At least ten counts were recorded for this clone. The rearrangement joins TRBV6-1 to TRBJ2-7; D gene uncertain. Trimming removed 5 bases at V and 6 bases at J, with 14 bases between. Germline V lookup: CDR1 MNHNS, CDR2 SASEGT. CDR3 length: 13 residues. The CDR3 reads CASSLGRWGEQYF. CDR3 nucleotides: TGTGCCAGCAGTTTGGGCCGATGGGGCGAGCAGTACTTC.

CDR3 in amino acids: CASSAGTGKETQYF. The CDR3 bases are TGTGCCAGTAGTGCCGGGACAGGGAAAGAGACCCAGTACTTC. This chain uses TRBV19 with TRBJ2-5; 9 bases agree with TRBD1. V shed 5 bases, J shed 3 bases, and the junction held 4 bases outside the gene matches. The CDR3 runs 14 residues. CDR1 LNHDA and CDR2 SQIVND come from the germline V gene (reference sequence).

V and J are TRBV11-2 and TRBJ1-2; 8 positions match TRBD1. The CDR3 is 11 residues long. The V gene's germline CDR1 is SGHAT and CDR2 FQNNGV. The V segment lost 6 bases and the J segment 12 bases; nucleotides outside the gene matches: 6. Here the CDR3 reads CASSPDRGDTF. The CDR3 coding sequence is TGTGCCAGCAGTCCTGACAGGGGAGACACCTTC.

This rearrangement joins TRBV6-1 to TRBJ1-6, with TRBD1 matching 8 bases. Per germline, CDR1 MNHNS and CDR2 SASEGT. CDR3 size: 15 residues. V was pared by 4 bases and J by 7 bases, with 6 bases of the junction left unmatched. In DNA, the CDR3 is TGTGCCAGCAGTGTCCAGGGGGCGGGAAATTCACCCCTCCACTTT. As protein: CASSVQGAGNSPLHF.

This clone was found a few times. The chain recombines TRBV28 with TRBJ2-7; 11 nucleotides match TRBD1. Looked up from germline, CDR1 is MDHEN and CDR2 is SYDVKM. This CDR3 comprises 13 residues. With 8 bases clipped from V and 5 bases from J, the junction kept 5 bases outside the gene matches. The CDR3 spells CASGTGGSHEQYF. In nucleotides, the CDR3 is TGTGCCAGCGGGACAGGGGGTTCCCACGAGCAGTACTTC. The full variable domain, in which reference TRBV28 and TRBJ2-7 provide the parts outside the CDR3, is DVKVTQSSRYLVKRTGEKVFLECVQDMDHENMFWYRQDPGLGLRLIYFSYDVKMKEKGDIPEGYSVSREKKERFSLILESASTNQTSMYLCASGTGGSHEQYFGPGTRLTVT.

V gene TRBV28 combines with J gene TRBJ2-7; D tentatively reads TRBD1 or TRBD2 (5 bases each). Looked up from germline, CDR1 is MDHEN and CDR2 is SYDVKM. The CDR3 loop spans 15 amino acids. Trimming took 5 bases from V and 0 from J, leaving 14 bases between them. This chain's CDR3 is CASSPGTPRSYEQYF. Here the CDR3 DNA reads TGTGCCAGCAGTCCTGGGACCCCCCGCTCCTACGAGCAGTACTTC.

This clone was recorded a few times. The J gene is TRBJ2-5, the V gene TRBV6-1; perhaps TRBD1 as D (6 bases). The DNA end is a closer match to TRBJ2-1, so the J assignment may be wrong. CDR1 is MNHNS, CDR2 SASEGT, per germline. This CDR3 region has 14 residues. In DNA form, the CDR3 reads TGTGCCAGCAGTGGGGCAGGACAGAGCAATGAGCAGTTCTTC. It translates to CASSGAGQSNEQFF.

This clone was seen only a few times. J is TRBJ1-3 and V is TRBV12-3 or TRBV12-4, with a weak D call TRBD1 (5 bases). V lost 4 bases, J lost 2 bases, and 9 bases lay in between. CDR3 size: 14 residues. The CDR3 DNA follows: TGTGCCAGCAGTTCAGGGTCGGCTGGAAACACCATATATTTT. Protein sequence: CASSSGSAGNTIYF.

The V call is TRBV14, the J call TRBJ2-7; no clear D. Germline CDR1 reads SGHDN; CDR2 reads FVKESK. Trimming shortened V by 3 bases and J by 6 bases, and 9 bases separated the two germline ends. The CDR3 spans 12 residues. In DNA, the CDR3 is TGTGCCAGCAGCCAGAGGCGTAGCGAGCAGTACTTC. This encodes CASSQRRSEQYF.

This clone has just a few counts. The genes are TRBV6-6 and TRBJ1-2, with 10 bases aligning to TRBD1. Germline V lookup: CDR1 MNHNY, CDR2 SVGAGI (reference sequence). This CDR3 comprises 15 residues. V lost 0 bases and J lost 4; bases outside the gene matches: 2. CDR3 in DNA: TGTGCCAGCAGTTACTCGCGGACAGGGGGCTATGGCTACACCTTC. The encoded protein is CASSYSRTGGYGYTF.